These T cell receptor beta chains were read from a single sample in a study of shared clonotypes between healthy human individuals. Sequencing used immunoSEQ multiplex PCR; TCRdb keeps in-frame clones, though not all of them. Here the sample spans about 1.9 million clones, 93% being singletons. The sequenced material came from naive CD8+ T cells from PBMCs. Source of these receptors: a man younger than 30 in good health. Some clones in this sample may be carry-over from other donors' samples. The CDR3 runs from the conserved cysteine through the conserved F or W. A D gene is named only where the DNA matches it firmly. The size of a clone is reported for some rows only, either as once, few or many, or as a class for expanded clones.

v_call	cdr3_length	j_call	clone_size	d_call	cdr3_aa	cdr3_nt
TRBV29-1	13	TRBJ1-1	.	.	CSHMGRKGTEAFF	TGCAGTCACATGGGGCGCAAGGGAACTGAAGCTTTCTTT
TRBV29-1	17	TRBJ2-3	once	.	CSVEDLGQPLNTDTQYF	TGCAGCGTTGAAGATCTTGGGCAGCCACTTAACACAGATACGCAGTATTTT
TRBV11-3	15	TRBJ2-7	.	TRBD1	CASSPSPGTGREQYF	TGTGCCAGCAGCCCTTCACCCGGGACAGGGCGCGAGCAGTACTTC
TRBV7-6	17	TRBJ2-5	.	.	CASSSAENRVLEETQYF	TGTGCCAGCAGCTCCGCTGAGAACAGGGTTCTCGAAGAGACCCAGTACTTC
TRBV7-9	14	TRBJ2-7	once	.	CASTRARDHYEQYF	TGTGCCAGCACAAGAGCTAGGGACCACTACGAGCAGTACTTC
TRBV27	14	TRBJ1-4	.	TRBD1	CASSRQGAVEKLFF	TGTGCCAGCAGTCGACAGGGGGCCGTTGAAAAACTGTTTTTT
TRBV5-6	14	TRBJ2-5	.	.	CASSLVRSQETQYF	TGTGCCAGCAGCTTGGTTCGCAGCCAAGAGACCCAGTACTTC
TRBV29-1	10	TRBJ1-1	.	.	CSVGNTEAFF	TGCAGCGTTGGGAACACTGAAGCTTTCTTT
TRBV19	16	TRBJ2-2	.	TRBD2	CASIDGLAGVGGELFF	TGTGCCAGTATTGACGGACTAGCGGGAGTCGGCGGGGAGCTGTTTTTT
TRBV7-9	16	TRBJ2-6	.	.	CASTPGPISGANVLTF	TGTGCCAGCACCCCGGGACCCATCTCTGGGGCCAACGTCCTGACTTTC
TRBV11-2	18	TRBJ2-7	.	TRBD2	CASSLHPPFSGSTYEQYF	TGTGCCAGCAGCCTACACCCCCCATTTAGCGGGTCAACCTACGAGCAGTACTTC
TRBV27	14	TRBJ2-1	.	.	CASSLLPLGNEQFF	TGTGCCAGCAGTTTATTACCGTTGGGGAATGAGCAGTTCTTC
TRBV14	18	TRBJ2-3	.	.	CASSQAGPGVTSTDTQYF	TGTGCCAGCAGCCAAGCAGGCCCAGGGGTAACTAGCACAGATACGCAGTATTTT
TRBV7-9	19	TRBJ1-5	.	.	CASSLEVGSEDYSNQPQHF	TGTGCCAGCAGCTTAGAGGTTGGCAGCGAAGATTATAGCAATCAGCCCCAGCATTTT
TRBV6-5	15	TRBJ2-2	.	.	CASSPNGLHTGELFF	TGTGCCAGCAGTCCAAACGGGTTGCACACCGGGGAGCTGTTTTTT
TRBV4-3	14	TRBJ1-3	.	.	CASSQGSSGNTIYF	TGCGCCAGCAGCCAAGGCAGCTCTGGAAACACCATATATTTT
TRBV6-1	13	TRBJ2-7	once	.	CASSERASYEQYF	TGTGCCAGCAGTGAACGGGCGTCTTACGAGCAGTACTTC
TRBV25-1	11	TRBJ2-5	.	TRBD1	CASSPGGAQYF	TGTGCCAGCAGTCCAGGGGGAGCCCAGTACTTC
TRBV2	15	TRBJ1-2	once	.	CASSVSLKPNYGYTF	TGTGCCAGCAGTGTGAGTCTTAAGCCTAACTATGGCTACACCTTC
TRBV6-1	17	TRBJ2-1	.	TRBD1	CASSDLRDRNQQNEQFF	TGTGCCAGCAGTGACCTCCGGGACAGAAATCAACAGAATGAGCAGTTCTTC
TRBV6-1	11	TRBJ2-7	.	.	CASSAVYEQYF	TGTGCCAGCAGTGCCGTCTACGAGCAGTACTTC
TRBV9	14	TRBJ1-2	.	.	CASSGPSGGGGYTF	TGTGCCAGCAGCGGACCATCTGGGGGTGGTGGCTACACCTTC
TRBV7-2	15	TRBJ2-1	.	.	CASSLGTRGYNEQFF	TGTGCCAGCAGCTTGGGGACGCGGGGCTACAATGAGCAGTTCTTC
TRBV4-1	14	TRBJ2-3	.	.	CASSQETTTDTQYF	TGCGCCAGCAGCCAAGAGACTACCACAGATACGCAGTATTTT
TRBV6-1	14	TRBJ1-4	once	.	CASSVWQGNEKLFF	TGTGCCAGCAGTGTGTGGCAGGGTAATGAAAAACTGTTTTTT
TRBV6-1	10	TRBJ2-2	.	.	CASSEAQLFF	TGTGCCAGCAGTGAAGCCCAGTTGTTTTTT
TRBV4-2	15	TRBJ1-4	.	TRBD1	CASSQDRGLDEKLFF	TGTGCCAGCAGCCAAGACAGGGGGCTGGATGAAAAACTGTTTTTT
TRBV10-3	15	TRBJ2-2	.	TRBD2	CATGEAAGDAGELFF	TGTGCCACCGGGGAGGCAGCGGGAGACGCCGGGGAGCTGTTTTTT
TRBV19	14	TRBJ2-1	once	.	CASSIAGEIDEQFF	TGTGCCAGTAGTATAGCGGGAGAGATTGATGAGCAGTTCTTC
TRBV11-2	17	TRBJ2-1	.	TRBD2	CASSRAAGLVSYNEQFF	TGTGCCAGCAGCCGCGCGGCGGGACTAGTCTCCTACAATGAGCAGTTCTTC
TRBV4-1	14	TRBJ2-1	.	.	CASSIPTQYNEQFF	TGCGCCAGCAGCATCCCTACACAGTACAATGAGCAGTTCTTC
TRBV28	19	TRBJ2-3	.	TRBD2	CASSLWEPLTSAKADTQYF	TGTGCCAGCAGTTTATGGGAACCATTGACTAGCGCGAAGGCAGATACGCAGTATTTT
TRBV19	15	TRBJ2-7	.	TRBD2	CASSIRTSANYEQYF	TGTGCCAGTAGTATTCGGACTAGCGCGAACTACGAGCAGTACTTC
TRBV5-4	13	TRBJ1-1	.	.	CASSLEVSTEAFF	TGTGCCAGCAGCTTGGAGGTGAGCACTGAAGCTTTCTTT
TRBV10-3	15	TRBJ2-3	.	.	CAISEAGPRTDTQYF	TGTGCCATCAGTGAGGCCGGACCTCGCACAGATACGCAGTATTTT
TRBV28	15	TRBJ1-5	.	.	CASSVHGRSNQPQHF	TGTGCCAGCAGCGTCCACGGACGGAGCAATCAGCCCCAGCATTTT
TRBV7-2	14	TRBJ2-1	.	.	CASSLGGQISEQFF	TGTGCCAGCAGCTTAGGCGGACAAATTAGTGAGCAGTTCTTC
TRBV11-2	15	TRBJ2-7	.	TRBD1	CASSQAGTGGYEQYF	TGTGCCAGCAGTCAAGCCGGGACAGGGGGCTACGAGCAGTACTTC
TRBV27	14	TRBJ1-4	.	TRBD1	CASSWTGGREKLFF	TGTGCCAGCAGTTGGACAGGGGGTCGTGAAAAACTGTTTTTT
TRBV28	14	TRBJ1-5	.	TRBD1	CASSYRQGDQPQHF	TGTGCCAGCAGTTATCGACAGGGGGATCAGCCCCAGCATTTT
TRBV11-2	17	TRBJ2-1	.	.	CASSPLPLGSSYNEQFF	TGTGCCAGCAGCCCGCTACCACTAGGGAGCTCCTACAATGAGCAGTTCTTC
TRBV7-8	16	TRBJ2-1	.	TRBD2	CASSEIGLAGNNEQFF	TGTGCCAGCAGCGAAATCGGACTAGCGGGTAATAATGAGCAGTTCTTC
TRBV29-1	14	TRBJ1-4	.	.	CSVSTGAWGEKLFF	TGCAGCGTTTCAACAGGCGCCTGGGGTGAAAAACTGTTTTTT
TRBV28	15	TRBJ1-4	.	.	CASSHHAPGNEKLFF	TGTGCCAGCAGCCACCACGCCCCCGGGAATGAAAAACTGTTTTTT
TRBV9	15	TRBJ2-5	.	.	CASSAFVGAGETQYF	TGTGCCAGCAGCGCTTTTGTGGGGGCGGGAGAGACCCAGTACTTC
TRBV27	19	TRBJ2-3	.	TRBD2	CASSSYPGLAGVESDTQYF	TGTGCCAGCAGTTCGTATCCGGGACTAGCGGGAGTTGAGTCAGATACGCAGTATTTT
TRBV27	13	TRBJ2-3	.	.	CASSSVNTDTQYF	TGTGCCAGCAGTTCCGTAAACACAGATACGCAGTATTTT
TRBV10-3	15	TRBJ1-1	.	.	CAISEFWGENTEAFF	TGTGCCATCAGTGAGTTCTGGGGGGAGAACACTGAAGCTTTCTTT
TRBV10-3	17	TRBJ2-7	once	TRBD2	CAISEASPLAGNYEQYF	TGTGCCATCAGTGAGGCGTCGCCACTAGCGGGTAACTACGAGCAGTACTTC